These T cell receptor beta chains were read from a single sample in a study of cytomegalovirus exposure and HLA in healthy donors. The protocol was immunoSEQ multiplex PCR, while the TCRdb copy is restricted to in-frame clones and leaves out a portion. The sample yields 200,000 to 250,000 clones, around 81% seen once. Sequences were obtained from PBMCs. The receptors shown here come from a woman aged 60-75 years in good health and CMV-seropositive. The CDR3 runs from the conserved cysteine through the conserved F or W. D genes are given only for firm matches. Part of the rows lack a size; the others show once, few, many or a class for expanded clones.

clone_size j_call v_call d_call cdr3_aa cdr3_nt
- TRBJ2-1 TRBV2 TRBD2 CASSGIAGGTHSYNEQFF TGTGCCAGCAGTGGAATAGCGGGAGGAACCCACTCCTACAATGAGCAGTTCTTC
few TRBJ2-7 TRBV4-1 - CASSQERQSYEQYF TGCGCCAGCAGCCAAGAGAGACAGTCCTACGAGCAGTACTTC
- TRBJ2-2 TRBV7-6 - CASSPHGGNTGELFF TGTGCCAGCAGCCCGCACGGGGGGAACACCGGGGAGCTGTTTTTT
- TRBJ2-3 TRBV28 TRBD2 CASSLWSRAGVTDTQYF TGTGCCAGCAGTTTATGGAGTCGGGCGGGGGTCACAGATACGCAGTATTTT
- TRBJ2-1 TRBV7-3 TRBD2 CASSLRGTSGINEQFF TGTGCCAGCAGCCTCCGCGGGACTAGCGGGATTAATGAGCAGTTCTTC
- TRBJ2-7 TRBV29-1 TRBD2 CSVEWQRDGYEQYF TGCAGCGTTGAATGGCAGCGGGACGGCTACGAGCAGTACTTC
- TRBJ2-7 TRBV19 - CASSISGAGPTYEQYF TGTGCCAGTAGTATTTCAGGGGCCGGACCAACCTACGAGCAGTACTTC
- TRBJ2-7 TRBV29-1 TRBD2 CSVETRLAGREQYF TGCAGCGTTGAAACGCGCCTAGCGGGGCGCGAGCAGTACTTC
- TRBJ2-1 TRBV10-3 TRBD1 CAIRETGAASKIDNEQFF TGTGCCATCAGGGAAACAGGGGCGGCTAGCAAGATAGACAATGAGCAGTTCTTC
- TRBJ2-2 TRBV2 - CASSVWAGANTGELFF TGTGCCAGCAGTGTCTGGGCGGGTGCGAACACCGGGGAGCTGTTTTTT
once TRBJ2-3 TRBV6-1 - CATWAGPVLDTQYF TGTGCCACCTGGGCGGGACCGGTGTTGGATACGCAGTATTTT
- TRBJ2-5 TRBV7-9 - CASSYRGARETQYF TGTGCCAGCAGCTACCGGGGGGCGCGAGAGACCCAGTACTTC
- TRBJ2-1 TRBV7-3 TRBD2 CASSVGGWSYNEQFF TGTGCCAGCAGCGTGGGGGGGTGGTCCTACAATGAGCAGTTCTTC
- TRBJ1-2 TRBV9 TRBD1 CASSSRTGAYGYTF TGTGCCAGCAGCTCCCGGACAGGGGCCTATGGCTACACCTTC
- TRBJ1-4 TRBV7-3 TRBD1 CASSLPSGTGELFF TGTGCCAGCAGCTTACCCTCTGGGACAGGAGAACTGTTTTTT
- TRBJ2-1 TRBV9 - CASSVANRGEQFF TGTGCCAGCAGCGTAGCTAATAGGGGTGAGCAGTTCTTC
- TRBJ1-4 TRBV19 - CASSIDGVGKLFF TGTGCCAGTAGTATAGATGGAGTGGGAAAACTGTTTTTT
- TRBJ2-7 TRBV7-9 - CSSSLSGESSYEQYF TGTTCCAGCAGCTTATCGGGGGAGAGCTCCTACGAGCAGTACTTC
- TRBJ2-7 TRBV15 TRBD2 CATSTGGGVYEQYF TGTGCCACCAGCACCGGGGGAGGGGTGTACGAGCAGTACTTC
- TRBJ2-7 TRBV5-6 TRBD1 CASSLGTGGSSYEQYF TGTGCCAGCAGCTTGGGGACAGGGGGGTCGTCCTACGAGCAGTACTTC
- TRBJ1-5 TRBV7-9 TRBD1 CASSGTEEKGQPQHF TGTGCCAGCAGCGGGACAGAGGAAAAGGGTCAGCCCCAGCATTTT
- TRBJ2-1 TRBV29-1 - CSVEAPFGSYNEQFF TGCAGCGTTGAAGCTCCGTTCGGGTCCTACAATGAGCAGTTCTTC
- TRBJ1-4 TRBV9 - CASSVGQQANEKLFF TGTGCCAGCAGCGTAGGGCAACAGGCTAATGAAAAACTGTTTTTT
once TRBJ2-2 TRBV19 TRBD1 CASIPDRGHTGELFF TGTGCCAGCATTCCTGACAGGGGGCACACCGGGGAGCTGTTTTTT
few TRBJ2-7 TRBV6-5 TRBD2 CASSYLGLAGSYEQYF TGTGCCAGCAGTTATCTCGGACTAGCGGGGTCCTACGAGCAGTACTTC
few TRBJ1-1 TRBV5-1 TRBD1 CASSPGQGEPWHTEAFF TGCGCCAGCAGCCCGGGACAGGGAGAGCCCTGGCACACTGAAGCTTTCTTT
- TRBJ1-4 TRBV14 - CASSQWEGTPATNEKLFF TGTGCCAGCAGCCAATGGGAGGGGACCCCTGCAACTAATGAAAAACTGTTTTTT
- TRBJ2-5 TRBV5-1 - CASSPWDSETQYF TGCGCCAGCAGCCCCTGGGACTCGGAGACCCAGTACTTC
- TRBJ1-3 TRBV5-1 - CASSGGTSGNTIYF TGCGCCAGCAGCGGCGGGACGTCCGGAAACACCATATATTTT
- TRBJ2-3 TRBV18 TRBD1 CASSPFSQGPDTQYF TGTGCCAGCTCACCATTTTCACAGGGGCCAGATACGCAGTATTTT
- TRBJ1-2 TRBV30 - CAWSAPLGGYTF TGTGCCTGGAGTGCGCCCCTAGGAGGCTACACCTTC
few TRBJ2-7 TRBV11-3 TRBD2 CASSLGEGGEQYF TGTGCCAGCAGCTTGGGGGAGGGCGGAGAGCAGTACTTC
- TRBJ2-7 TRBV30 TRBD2 CAWTSGGTGYEQYF TGTGCCTGGACTTCGGGGGGAACTGGCTACGAGCAGTACTTC
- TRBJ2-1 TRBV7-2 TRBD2 CASSPGSGRGNEQFF TGTGCCAGCAGCCCCGGAAGCGGGAGGGGCAATGAGCAGTTCTTC
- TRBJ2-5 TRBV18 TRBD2 CASSPRTSGRGETQYF TGTGCCAGCTCACCTCGGACTAGCGGGAGGGGAGAGACCCAGTACTTC
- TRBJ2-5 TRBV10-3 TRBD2 CAISVGGRTGETQYF TGTGCCATCAGTGTGGGAGGGAGAACGGGAGAGACCCAGTACTTC
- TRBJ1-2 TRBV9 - CASRGGGNIYGYTF TGTGCCAGCAGGGGAGGGGGGAACATCTATGGCTACACCTTC
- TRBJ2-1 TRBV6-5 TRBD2 CASSYVSSGSGYEQFF TGTGCCAGCAGTTACGTCTCTAGCGGGAGTGGGTATGAGCAGTTCTTC
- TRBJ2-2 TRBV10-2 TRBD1 CASRRGQVTGELFF TGCGCCAGCAGGAGAGGACAGGTCACCGGGGAGCTGTTTTTT
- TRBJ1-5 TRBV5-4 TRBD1 CASSEDRGRDQPQHF TGTGCCAGCAGCGAGGACAGGGGGCGCGATCAGCCCCAGCATTTT
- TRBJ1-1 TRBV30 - CAWSRFTENTEAFF TGTGCCTGGAGCAGATTCACCGAAAACACTGAAGCTTTCTTT
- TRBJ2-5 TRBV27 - CASSPRQGRDQETQYF TGTGCCAGCAGTCCTAGACAGGGGAGGGACCAAGAGACCCAGTACTTC
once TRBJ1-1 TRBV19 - CASSIGGRRLNTEAFF TGTGCCAGTAGTATCGGAGGCAGGAGACTGAACACTGAAGCTTTCTTT
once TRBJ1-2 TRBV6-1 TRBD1 CASILGGDYGYTF TGTGCCAGCATCCTAGGGGGCGACTATGGCTACACCTTC
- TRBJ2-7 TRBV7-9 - CASSSRDPSNEQYF TGTGCCAGCAGCTCGCGGGACCCCTCAAACGAGCAGTACTTC
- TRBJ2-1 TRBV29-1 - CSVGRGDSYNEQFF TGCAGCGTTGGTCGGGGAGACTCCTACAATGAGCAGTTCTTC
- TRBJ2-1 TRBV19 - CASSVPGHWEQFF TGTGCCAGTAGTGTCCCAGGTCATTGGGAGCAGTTCTTC
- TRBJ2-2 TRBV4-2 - CASSHSHFTGELFF TGTGCCAGCAGCCATTCTCACTTCACCGGGGAGCTGTTTTTT
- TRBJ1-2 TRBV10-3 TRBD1 CASSSTGKGYWGYTF TGTGCCAGCAGTTCGACAGGGAAGGGCTATTGGGGCTACACCTTC
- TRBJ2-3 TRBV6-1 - CASSPTGNTDTQYF TGTGCCAGCAGCCCCACCGGGAACACAGATACGCAGTATTTT
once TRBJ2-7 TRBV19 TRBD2 CASSISRAGGSTYEQYF TGTGCCAGTAGTATCTCACGAGCGGGAGGCTCAACCTACGAGCAGTACTTC
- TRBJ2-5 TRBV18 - CASSPSSWQAVTQYF TGTGCCAGCTCACCAAGTTCCTGGCAGGCAGTGACCCAGTACTTC